What follows are 4 T cell receptor beta chains derived from one specimen sequenced in a study of cytotoxic CD8 clonotypes in ibrutinib-treated CLL. TCRdb's copy holds only in-frame clones and misses some; the assay was immunoSEQ multiplex PCR. In the table there are 30,000 to 40,000 clones, approximately 70% of which are singletons. Sequenced material: PBMCs, taken before ibrutinib treatment. All receptors come from a human donor with chronic lymphocytic leukemia.

The CDR3 loop is CASSVLAGGPPLYNEQFF. The CDR3 nucleotides are TGTGCCAGCAGTGTACTAGCGGGAGGGCCCCCCCTATACAATGAGCAGTTCTTC. The chain recombines TRBV6-1 with TRBJ2-1, with 13 bases aligning to TRBD2. CDR1 is MNHNS, CDR2 SASEGT, per germline. V lost 4 bases and J lost 4; bases outside the gene matches: 10. The CDR3 consists of 18 residues.

This CDR3 is CAWNDPAGGLNTQYF. The CDR3 coding sequence is TGTGCCTGGAACGATCCAGCGGGAGGCCTAAATACGCAGTATTTT. The rearrangement uses TRBV30 and TRBJ2-3, with 9 bases aligning to TRBD2. The CDR3 has 15 amino acids. After removal of 4 bases from V and 7 bases from J, the junction contained 12 bases not matched to a gene. The germline V gene encodes CDR1 GTSNPN and CDR2 SVGIG (reference sequence).

This chain links TRBV7-2 with TRBJ2-7, with TRBD1 matching 7 bases. The CDR3 is made up of 14 amino acids. Unmatched junction bases numbered 11, after V lost 5 bases and J lost 7 bases. Looked up from germline, CDR1 is SGHTA and CDR2 is FQGNSA. The CDR3 here is CASSNDRASGEQYF. The CDR3 bases are TGTGCCAGCAGCAACGACAGGGCCTCAGGTGAGCAGTACTTC.

The rearrangement links TRBV7-2 to TRBJ1-1; D perhaps matches TRBD1 (6 bases). The CDR3 runs to 15 residues. V shed 5 bases and J shed 4 bases, with 17 bases lying between them. Germline lookup yields CDR1 SGHTA and CDR2 FQGNSA. Written as DNA, the CDR3 is TGTGCCAGCAGCCAACCGAGTCCGGGGGCCACTGAAGCTTTCTTT. It translates to CASSQPSPGATEAFF.